These 17 T cell receptor beta chains were sequenced from one sample in a study of regulatory T cells in long-lasting Graves disease. Time point meaning: newly diagnosed GD, antithyroid drugs for less than 3 months. The TCR library was made from RNA that had been extracted from PBMCs in TRIzol. Building of the TCR beta libraries involved iRepertoire HTBI primers and Arm-PCR of CDR3 regions. Each CDR3 protein is one row after TCRdb ran MiXCR on the multiplex PCR reads. The data contain 300,000 to 400,000 distinct CDR3 sequences, less than 20% of them singletons. This sample comprised peripheral blood mononuclear cells (PBMCs), obtained at new diagnosis, from a patient treated with antithyroid drugs. The receptors were gathered from a female donor with Graves disease.

The rearrangement links TRBV20-1 to TRBJ1-5; 9 positions match TRBD1. CDR1 and CDR2 from the germline V gene are DFQATT and SNEGSKA (reference sequence). V lost 5 bases to trimming and J lost 6 bases; unmatched junction nucleotides: 14. The CDR3 has 16 residues. In nucleotides, the CDR3 is TGCAGTGCTCGCCGGGACAGGGCACCTATATCTCAGCCCCAGCATTTT. It specifies CSARRDRAPISQPQHF.

This clonotype came up many times. The gene calls are TRBV12-3 or TRBV12-4 and TRBJ2-1, with TRBD1 as a possible D gene (5 bases). The CDR3 is made up of 16 amino acids. The ends were cut back, 7 bases at V and 5 bases at J, with 21 bases in the middle. CDR3 protein: CASTRQGTGNNNEQFF. CDR3 DNA sequence: TGTGCCAGCACCCGTCAGGGAACAGGAAATAACAATGAGCAGTTCTTC.

Remarks on this clonotype: A read error may explain this, as a much larger clone is one base away. The chain has TRBV11-2 and TRBJ2-1; 9 bases align to TRBD1. The J call may be incorrect, as the DNA end agrees better with TRBJ2-5. Germline CDR1 SGHAT, CDR2 FQNNGV. CDR3 length equals 17 residues. CDR3 bases: TGTGTCAGCAGCTTAGATTTCAGGACAGGGGCACCCGAGACCCAGTACTTC. Its translation: CVSSLDFRTGAPETQYF.

This clonotype was seen a few times. The chain employs TRBV19 and TRBJ1-5, with a possible D match to TRBD1 (5 bases). Looked up from germline, CDR1 is LNHDA and CDR2 is SQIVND (reference sequence). There are 14 residues in the CDR3. Deletions cut 3 bases from V and 6 bases from J, with 12 bases between. CDR3: CASSIWRDGQPQHF. The CDR3 region has the DNA TGTGCCAGTAGTATCTGGAGGGACGGTCAGCCCCAGCATTTT.

In this sample, this clonotype turned up many times. The V gene is TRBV9, the J gene TRBJ2-7; 8 nucleotides align to TRBD1. J gave up 4 bases and V 0 bases, and 3 bases lay outside the gene matches. The CDR3 runs to 14 residues. Germline CDR1 is SGDLS and CDR2 is YYNGEE. CDR3 DNA: TGTGCCAGCAGCGTAGAGGGGACAGGATACGAGCAGTACTTC. This encodes CASSVEGTGYEQYF.

This clonotype showed up many times. The chain combines TRBV6-5 with TRBJ2-1, with 10 bases fitting TRBD1. The ends lost 4 bases at V and 7 bases at J; junction bases unmatched: 1. The germline gives CDR1 MNHEY, CDR2 SVGAGI. The CDR3 is 13 amino acids. CDR3 amino acids: CASSWDRGNEQFF. The CDR3 DNA is TGTGCCAGCAGTTGGGACAGGGGTAATGAGCAGTTCTTC.

The V and J genes are TRBV19 and TRBJ2-7; a weak D match, TRBD2 (6 bases). Germline V gene data show CDR1 as LNHDA and CDR2 as SQIVND (reference sequence). V lost 3 bases and J 0 bases, leaving 12 bases between the germline ends. The CDR3 spans 15 residues. CDR3 in amino acids: CASSITGRTSYEQYF. The CDR3 region has the DNA TGTGCCAGTAGTATTACGGGGAGGACCTCCTACGAGCAGTACTTC.

This clonotype showed up many times. The chain has TRBV7-3 and TRBJ2-3; TRBD2 aligns across 10 bases. The CDR3 is 16 amino acids. The V and J ends lost 5 bases and 2 bases, in that order; junction bases with no gene match: 7. Per germline, CDR1 SGHTA and CDR2 FQGTGA. CDR3 in amino acids: CASSRSSGSITDTQYF. The CDR3 coding sequence is TGTGCCAGCAGCAGATCTAGCGGGAGCATCACAGATACGCAGTATTTT.

Ten or more counts support this clonotype. CDR3: CASSDSVSGANVLTF. For the CDR3, the DNA is TGTGCCAGCAGTGACTCGGTCTCTGGGGCCAACGTCCTGACTTTC. The chain couples TRBV6-4 to TRBJ2-6; D gene unclear. The germline V gene encodes CDR1 MRHNA and CDR2 SNTAGT. This CDR3 is 15 amino acids long. The ends were cut back, 0 bases at V and 0 bases at J, with 3 bases in the middle.

This clonotype has a count of ten or more. This chain's CDR3 is CSARAFPGQGKSNQPQHF. The CDR3 coding sequence is TGCAGTGCTAGAGCCTTTCCGGGACAGGGTAAAAGCAATCAGCCCCAGCATTTT. The rearrangement uses TRBV20-1 and TRBJ1-5; 9 positions agree with TRBD1. In germline, CDR1 is DFQATT, CDR2 SNEGSKA (reference sequence). There are 18 residues in the CDR3. The V and J ends lost 1 base and 1 base, in that order; junction bases with no gene match: 11.

The genes are TRBV5-5 and TRBJ2-5; no definite D call. CDR1 and CDR2 (germline): SGHKS, YYEKEE (reference sequence). The CDR3 has 13 amino acids. V dropped 3 bases and J dropped 5 bases, with 11 bases sitting between them. The chain's CDR3 is CASSWAQEETQYF. Written as DNA, the CDR3 is TGTGCCAGCAGCTGGGCGCAGGAGGAGACCCAGTACTTC.

This clonotype was counted ten times or more. The chain is built from TRBV3-1 and TRBJ1-4; no definite D call. Germline V gene data show CDR1 as LGHDT and CDR2 as YNNKEL (reference sequence). The ends were cut back, 2 bases at V and 3 bases at J, with 7 bases in the middle. The CDR3 is 14 amino acids. The DNA of the CDR3 is TGTGCCAGCAGCCAAAGGCTTTCTAATGAAAAACTGTTTTTT. Amino acid sequence: CASSQRLSNEKLFF.

This clonotype was counted between two and nine times. The chain carries TRBV11-2 and TRBJ2-3; no clear D. Germline-derived CDR1 and CDR2 are SGHAT and FQNNGV. The CDR3 runs 13 residues. Trimming removed 5 bases at V and 0 bases at J, with 6 bases between. The CDR3 sequence: CASSTMSTDTQYF. The CDR3 DNA reads as TGTGCCAGCAGCACCATGAGCACAGATACGCAGTATTTT.

This clonotype was counted at least ten times. The chain couples TRBV6-2 or TRBV6-3 to TRBJ1-1; the D is unclear. CDR1 MNHEY and CDR2 SVGEGT come from the germline V gene. V gave up 0 bases and J gave up 4 bases, with 18 bases separating them. The CDR3 sequence is 17 residues long. CDR3: CASSYSIWDGEGTEAFF. DNA for the CDR3: TGTGCCAGCAGTTACTCGATCTGGGATGGGGAGGGCACTGAAGCTTTCTTT.

This chain connects TRBV7-6 to TRBJ1-2; 9 bases are shared with TRBD1. The CDR3 totals 14 residues. Germline CDR1 reads SGHVS; CDR2 reads FNYEAQ. V dropped 5 bases and J dropped 4; count of bases not matched to a gene: 5. CDR3 sequence reads: CASSLGTGFYGYTF. The DNA of the CDR3 is TGTGCCAGCAGCCTAGGGACAGGGTTCTATGGCTACACCTTC.

This clonotype was counted at least ten times. This sequence joins TRBV28 and TRBJ2-7, with TRBD2 matching 7 bases. J was trimmed by 2 bases and V by 5 bases; bases with no gene match: 6. CDR3 size: 14 residues. In germline, CDR1 is MDHEN, CDR2 SYDVKM. Here the CDR3 DNA reads TGTGCCAGCAGTCTCACCGGGGGGACCTACGAGCAGTACTTC. Translating gives CASSLTGGTYEQYF.

This clonotype was seen just once. The V and J genes are TRBV12-3 or TRBV12-4 and TRBJ2-3, with D perhaps assigned TRBD1 or TRBD2 (5 bases each). There are 14 residues in the CDR3. The germline V and J ends were trimmed by 6 bases and 2 bases, with 12 bases remaining between them. The CDR3, as DNA: TGTGCCAGCAGGAGGGGCGGGCACACAGATACGCAGTATTTT. This sequence encodes CASRRGGHTDTQYF.